What follows are 27 T cell receptor beta chains derived from one specimen sequenced in a study of OX40 agonist ivuxolimab in advanced cancers. Using immunoSEQ multiplex PCR, the repertoire was profiled, and TCRdb retains in-frame clones only, with some absent. Of about 46,000 clones listed, 82% are singletons. Sequences were derived from CD4+ or CD8+ T cells sorted from blood, sampled in a trial of the OX40 agonist ivuxolimab. The origin of the receptors is an adult with an advanced solid tumor such as melanoma, head and neck, liver or kidney cancer.

The chain couples TRBV5-4 to TRBJ2-1, with 8 bases matching TRBD2. Looked up from germline, CDR1 is SGHNT and CDR2 is YYREEE (reference sequence). The CDR3 loop spans 15 amino acids. The V segment lost 1 base and the J segment 5 bases; nucleotides outside the gene matches: 5. The CDR3 DNA reads TGTGCCAGCAGCTTGAGCGGGACTAGTAACAATGAGCAGTTCTTC. The encoded protein is CASSLSGTSNNEQFF.

The chain uses TRBV4-1 and TRBJ1-5; 8 bases map to TRBD1. The V gene's germline CDR1 is MGHRA and CDR2 YSYEKL. This CDR3 comprises 14 residues. V gave up 2 bases and J gave up 7 bases; unmatched junction bases: 4. CDR3 DNA sequence: TGCGCCAGCAGCCAACACAGGGGGGGGCAGCCCCAGCATTTT. Translated, it gives CASSQHRGGQPQHF.

The genes are TRBV30 and TRBJ2-1, with 9 nucleotides matching TRBD1. The ends lost 2 bases at V and 8 bases at J; junction bases unmatched: 10. The CDR3 sequence is 15 residues long. CDR1 is GTSNPN, CDR2 SVGIG, per germline (reference sequence). The CDR3 sequence: CAWSRAGTGRDEQFF. CDR3 DNA sequence: TGTGCCTGGAGTAGAGCCGGGACAGGGAGAGATGAGCAGTTCTTC.

The V call is TRBV5-1, the J call TRBJ2-4; D uncertain. This CDR3 spans 15 amino acids. Trimming removed 1 base from V and 5 bases from J, with 13 bases in between. The germline CDR1 and CDR2 sequences are SGHRS and YFSETQ. CDR3 protein: CASSLYGKAENIQYF. CDR3 sequence (DNA): TGCGCCAGCAGCTTGTATGGTAAAGCTGAAAACATTCAGTACTTC.

The V gene is TRBV19, the J gene TRBJ1-2; D not certain. Per the germline V gene, CDR1 is LNHDA and CDR2 is SQIVND (reference sequence). The V end was cut by 8 bases, the J end by 4 bases, with 14 bases between. The CDR3 totals 13 residues. The CDR3 loop is CASSWGSFYGYTF. The CDR3 DNA reads as TGTGCCAGTTCATGGGGATCCTTCTATGGCTACACCTTC.

V is TRBV5-5 and J is TRBJ1-2; D remains ambiguous. The CDR3 totals 12 residues. V gave up 3 bases and J gave up 4 bases, with 7 bases separating them. Germline assignment: CDR1 SGHKS and CDR2 YYEKEE (reference sequence). The CDR3 DNA reads as TGTGCCAGCAGCTCGGGGTCCTATGGCTACACCTTC. Protein: CASSSGSYGYTF.

The V and J genes are TRBV30 and TRBJ1-1; D is perhaps TRBD1 (6 bases). The germline V gene encodes CDR1 GTSNPN and CDR2 SVGIG (reference sequence). The CDR3 is made up of 14 amino acids. V was trimmed by 3 bases and J by 11 bases, leaving 22 bases between them. The CDR3 here is CAWRMPQGAGSAFF. The CDR3 nucleotides read TGTGCCTGGAGAATGCCACAGGGTGCTGGGAGCGCTTTCTTT. The whole variable domain, filled in from reference TRBV30 and TRBJ1-1, reads SQTIHQWPATLVQPVGSPLSLECTVEGTSNPNLYWYRQAAGRGLQLLFYSVGIGQISSEVPQNLSASRPQDRQFILSSKKLLLSDSGFYLCAWRMPQGAGSAFFGQGTRLTVV.

The chain employs TRBV6-1 and TRBJ2-7; unclear D gene. The CDR3 has 10 residues. The V gene's germline CDR1 is MNHNS and CDR2 SASEGT. The germline V and J ends were trimmed by 3 bases and 6 bases, with 3 bases remaining between them. CDR3 sequence reads: CASSEIEQYF. In nucleotides, the CDR3 is TGTGCCAGCAGTGAGATCGAGCAGTACTTC.

In this sample, this clone turned up once. The chain employs TRBV6-5 and TRBJ1-2; 9 nucleotides match TRBD1. V trimming: 4 bases; J trimming: 2 bases; junction bases outside the gene matches: 8. The CDR3 is made up of 16 amino acids. From germline, CDR1 is MNHEY and CDR2 SVGAGI. The CDR3 coding sequence is TGTGCCAGCAGTTTGATACGTACAGGGGGCAACTATGGCTACACCTTC. Its translation is CASSLIRTGGNYGYTF.

Points on this clone: A read error is the likely source, as a far larger clone sits one nucleotide away. The gene calls are TRBV4-1 and TRBJ2-2; 11 positions agree with TRBD2. The V gene end was trimmed by 0 bases and the J gene end by 0 bases; junction bases not matched to a gene: 0. The CDR3 contains 17 residues. CDR1 is MGHRA and CDR2 is YSYEKL in the germline V gene. DNA of the CDR3: TGCGCCAGCAGCCAAGATAGCGGGGGGGCGAACACCGGGGAGCTGTTTTTT. Its protein is CASSQDSGGANTGELFF.

V gene TRBV7-9 combines with J gene TRBJ1-2; D is possibly TRBD1 (5 bases). Per the germline V gene, CDR1 is SEHNR and CDR2 is FQNEAQ (reference sequence). CDR3 size: 15 residues. V was trimmed by 2 bases and J by 6 bases, leaving 16 bases between them. The CDR3 sequence: CASSLYAREGDGYTF. CDR3 in DNA: TGTGCCAGCAGCTTATACGCCAGGGAAGGGGATGGCTACACCTTC.

The chain employs TRBV5-6 and TRBJ2-1; perhaps TRBD1 as D (6 bases). CDR3 size: 11 residues. Trimming left V 5 bases short and J 7 bases short, with 7 bases between. The V gene's germline CDR1 is SGHDT and CDR2 YYEEEE. CDR3 protein: CASRRGNEQFF. CDR3 nucleotides: TGTGCCAGCAGGAGGGGGAATGAGCAGTTCTTC. Complete variable domain (other parts from reference TRBV5-6 and TRBJ2-1): DAGVTQSPTHLIKTRGQQVTLRCSPKSGHDTVSWYQQALGQGPQFIFQYYEEEERQRGNFPDRFSGHQFPNYSSELNVNALLLGDSALYLCASRRGNEQFFGPGTRLTVL.

The V call is TRBV6-5, the J call TRBJ2-1, with 9 bases fitting TRBD2. V was pared by 6 bases and J by 6 bases, with 6 bases of the junction left unmatched. Germline values: CDR1 MNHEY, CDR2 SVGAGI. There are 14 residues in the CDR3. DNA of the CDR3: TGTGCCAGCAGGGCTAGCGGGGACCCCAATGAGCAGTTCTTC. It encodes CASRASGDPNEQFF.

The genes are TRBV28 and TRBJ2-6; D remains unclear. The ends were cut back, 5 bases at V and 0 bases at J, with 14 bases in the middle. The CDR3 totals 17 residues. Germline CDR1 and CDR2: MDHEN and SYDVKM. The CDR3 sequence is CASSPSTLISGANVLTF. The CDR3 DNA is TGTGCCAGCAGTCCGTCGACACTCATCTCTGGGGCCAACGTCCTGACTTTC.

The chain links TRBV5-1 to TRBJ2-4; D might be TRBD1 or TRBD2, each matching 5 bases. The CDR3 runs 11 residues. V gave up 4 bases and J gave up 9 bases, with 8 bases separating them. Germline-derived CDR1 and CDR2 are SGHRS and YFSETQ. CDR3 amino acids: CASSRDGIQYF. In DNA form, the CDR3 reads TGCGCCAGCAGCAGGGACGGCATTCAGTACTTC.

J is TRBJ2-1 and V is TRBV29-1; 9 bases are shared with TRBD1. Germline-derived CDR1 and CDR2 are SQVTM and ANQGSEA. V lost 5 bases and J lost 7; bases outside the gene matches: 6. The CDR3 sequence is 13 residues long. In DNA, the CDR3 is TGCAGCGTTTGGGGACAGGGTAAGAATGAGCAGTTCTTC. Translation: CSVWGQGKNEQFF.

This chain connects TRBV30 to TRBJ1-5; D perhaps matches TRBD1 (5 bases). The V and J ends lost 1 base and 3 bases respectively, with 13 bases between them. CDR3 length equals 15 residues. Looked up from germline, CDR1 is GTSNPN and CDR2 is SVGIG (reference sequence). CDR3 protein: CAWSARAGPNQPQHF. The CDR3 bases are TGTGCCTGGAGTGCCAGGGCAGGGCCCAATCAGCCCCAGCATTTT.

This clone was counted once. J is TRBJ1-4 and V is TRBV4-3, with 7 positions matching TRBD1. V was clipped by 0 bases and J by 0 bases; unmatched bases: 7. This CDR3 contains 18 residues. CDR1 and CDR2 from the germline V gene are LGHNA and YSLEER. CDR3: CASSQDLGQTATNEKLFF. The CDR3, as DNA: TGCGCCAGCAGCCAAGATTTGGGACAGACTGCAACTAATGAAAAACTGTTTTTT.

V is TRBV27 and J is TRBJ1-6, with D unresolved. The CDR3 runs to 19 residues. Germline-derived CDR1 and CDR2 are MNHEY and SMNVEV (reference sequence). The V gene lost 5 bases and the J gene lost 8 bases, with 28 bases spanning the gap. The CDR3 sequence: CASSPRGSTGKGLYSPLHF. In nucleotides, the CDR3 is TGTGCCAGCAGTCCTAGAGGGTCCACTGGAAAAGGGCTATATTCACCCCTCCACTTT.

The genes are TRBV5-4 and TRBJ2-3, with a weak D call TRBD1 (7 bases). The CDR3 length is 17 residues. The germline V gene encodes CDR1 SGHNT and CDR2 YYREEE (reference sequence). Trimming stripped 4 bases from V and 4 bases from J, with 22 bases between. Here the CDR3 reads CASSVDPQGGRADTQYF. Written as DNA, the CDR3 is TGTGCCAGCAGCGTGGATCCTCAGGGGGGACGAGCAGATACGCAGTATTTT.

This rearrangement joins TRBV18 to TRBJ2-1; a possible D gene is TRBD1 (5 bases). The germline V gene encodes CDR1 KGHSH and CDR2 LQKENI. The CDR3 spans 16 residues. Trimming left V 0 bases short and J 5 bases short, with 14 bases between. The CDR3 spells CASSPPGLRGNNEQFF. DNA of the CDR3: TGTGCCAGCTCACCACCGGGGCTCCGAGGAAACAATGAGCAGTTCTTC. Together with reference TRBV18 and TRBJ2-1, the CDR3 gives the full variable domain: NAGVMQNPRHLVRRRGQEARLRCSPMKGHSHVYWYRQLPEEGLKFMVYLQKENIIDESGMPKERFSAEFPKEGPSILRIQQVVRGDSAAYFCASSPPGLRGNNEQFFGPGTRLTVL.

V and J are TRBV10-3 and TRBJ2-1; 8 bases are a match to TRBD1. The CDR3 sequence is 13 residues long. Trimming cost V 6 bases and J 6 bases; bases outside gene matches: 4. From germline, CDR1 is ENHRY and CDR2 SYGVKD. The CDR3, as DNA: TGTGCCATCAGCAAGGACAGGGTCAATGAGCAGTTCTTC. It is translated as CAISKDRVNEQFF.

The chain recombines TRBV6-1 with TRBJ2-3; a possible D gene is TRBD2 (5 bases). CDR1 is MNHNS, CDR2 SASEGT, per germline. Between the trimmed V and J ends, which lost 4 bases and 1 base, there was a span of 15 bases. This CDR3 contains 16 residues. The CDR3 here is CASSANKAGGTDTQYF. CDR3 nucleotides: TGTGCCAGCAGTGCAAACAAGGCCGGGGGCACAGATACGCAGTATTTT.

CDR3 in amino acids: CASSIAWQNTEAFF. The CDR3 nucleotides are TGTGCCAGTAGTATAGCATGGCAGAACACTGAAGCTTTCTTT. The gene calls are TRBV19 and TRBJ1-1; D is ambiguous. V was cut by 1 base and J by 1 base, with 7 bases left in between. The germline CDR1 and CDR2 sequences are LNHDA and SQIVND (reference sequence). The CDR3 consists of 14 residues.

This chain uses TRBV10-3 with TRBJ1-1; maybe TRBD1 (5 bases). V was trimmed by 4 bases and J by 4 bases, leaving 10 bases between them. CDR3 length: 13 residues. Germline V CDR1 and CDR2: ENHRY, SYGVKD. The CDR3 is CAISAGLPTEAFF. In nucleotides, the CDR3 is TGTGCCATCAGTGCGGGGCTCCCCACTGAAGCTTTCTTT.

This clone occurred a few times. This chain links TRBV21-1 with TRBJ1-5; TRBD1 is the table's D call, not checked against the DNA. TRBV21-1 is tagged as a pseudogene. CDR3 length: 16 amino acids. The CDR3, as DNA: TGTGCCAGCCGAAAACGAGGGGGAGAGGGCAATCAGCCCCAGCATTTT. Protein sequence: CASRKRGGEGNQPQHF.

The chain uses TRBV5-4 and TRBJ1-1; D perhaps matches TRBD1 (5 bases). Per the germline V gene, CDR1 is SGHNT and CDR2 is YYREEE (reference sequence). The CDR3 totals 16 residues. V was clipped by 4 bases and J by 5 bases, with 21 bases between them. The CDR3: CASSDRGALRRTEAFF. The DNA for the CDR3 is TGTGCCAGCAGCGATAGAGGGGCCTTGAGGAGAACTGAAGCTTTCTTT.